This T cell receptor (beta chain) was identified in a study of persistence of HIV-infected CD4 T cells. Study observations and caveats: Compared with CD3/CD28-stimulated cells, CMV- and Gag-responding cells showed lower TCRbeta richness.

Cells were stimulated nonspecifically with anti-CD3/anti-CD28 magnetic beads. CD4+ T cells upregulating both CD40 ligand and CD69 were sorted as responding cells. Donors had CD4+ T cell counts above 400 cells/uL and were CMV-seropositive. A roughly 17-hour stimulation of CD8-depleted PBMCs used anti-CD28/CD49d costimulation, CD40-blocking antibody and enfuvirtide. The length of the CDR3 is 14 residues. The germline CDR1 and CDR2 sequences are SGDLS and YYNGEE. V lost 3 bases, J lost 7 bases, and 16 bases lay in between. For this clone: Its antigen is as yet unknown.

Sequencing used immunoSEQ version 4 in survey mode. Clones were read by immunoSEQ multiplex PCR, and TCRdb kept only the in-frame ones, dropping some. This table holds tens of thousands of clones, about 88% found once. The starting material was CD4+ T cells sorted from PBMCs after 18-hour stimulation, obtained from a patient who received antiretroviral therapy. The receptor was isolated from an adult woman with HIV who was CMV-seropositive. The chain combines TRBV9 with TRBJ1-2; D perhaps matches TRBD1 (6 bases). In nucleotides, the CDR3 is TGTGCCAGCAGCGCCCACTTACAGGGAGGTGGCTACACCTTC. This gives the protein CASSAHLQGGGYTF.